These T cell receptor beta chains were read from a single sample in a study of graft-versus-host responses after intestinal transplantation. Measured with immunoSEQ multiplex PCR; TCRdb has only the in-frame clones, and not every one. The sample lists over 100,000 clones; about 92% were seen once. These TCRs are of unknown antigen specificity. The starting material was unstimulated CD8+ T cells sorted from spleen or lymph node cells, obtained before transplant. These receptors were collected from a human donor who was the organ donor for an intestinal transplant. The CDR3 runs from the conserved cysteine through the conserved F or W. A D gene is named only where the DNA matches it firmly. The size field is filled for only some rows; it gives once, few, many or a size class.

v_gene: TRBV7-9
d_gene: TRBD1
abundance: -
j_gene: TRBJ1-2
CDR3nt: TGTGCCAGCAGCTCCCCCGGGACAGATGTCCCGATTGCTGGCTACACCTTC
CDR3aa: CASSSPGTDVPIAGYTF

v_gene: TRBV6-5
d_gene: TRBD1
abundance: -
j_gene: TRBJ2-7
CDR3nt: TGTGCCAGCAGCTGGACAGGTTCTCGGGAGCAGTACTTC
CDR3aa: CASSWTGSREQYF

v_gene: TRBV19
d_gene: -
abundance: -
j_gene: TRBJ2-1
CDR3nt: TGTGCCAGTAGCAGCCTCGGGGGTTTGGACAATGAGCAGTTCTTC
CDR3aa: CASSSLGGLDNEQFF

v_gene: TRBV6-5
d_gene: -
abundance: -
j_gene: TRBJ2-1
CDR3nt: TGTGCCAGCAGTTGGGGCTCCTACAATGAGCAGTTCTTC
CDR3aa: CASSWGSYNEQFF

v_gene: TRBV27
d_gene: TRBD2
abundance: -
j_gene: TRBJ2-3
CDR3nt: TGTGCCAGCAGTCTGCGGACTAGCGGGAGGGGCACAGATACGCAGTATTTT
CDR3aa: CASSLRTSGRGTDTQYF

v_gene: TRBV6-1
d_gene: TRBD2
abundance: -
j_gene: TRBJ2-7
CDR3nt: TGTGCCAGCAGTGAGGCCGGGACTAGCGGTATCTCCTACGAGCAGTACTTC
CDR3aa: CASSEAGTSGISYEQYF

v_gene: TRBV6-5
d_gene: TRBD2
abundance: -
j_gene: TRBJ2-1
CDR3nt: TGTGCCAGCAGTTACGTCGCGGGGGGCTACAATGAGCAGTTCTTC
CDR3aa: CASSYVAGGYNEQFF

v_gene: TRBV27
d_gene: -
abundance: -
j_gene: TRBJ2-2
CDR3nt: TGTGCCAGCAGTTACGGGTCGGAGAAGAACACCGGGGAGCTGTTTTTT
CDR3aa: CASSYGSEKNTGELFF

v_gene: TRBV25-1
d_gene: -
abundance: -
j_gene: TRBJ1-2
CDR3nt: TGTGCCAGCAGTGAATATGGGGGTTACTATGGCTACACCTTC
CDR3aa: CASSEYGGYYGYTF

v_gene: TRBV29-1
d_gene: TRBD1
abundance: -
j_gene: TRBJ2-5
CDR3nt: TGCAGCGTCGGGACAGCCGTTGGGACCCAGTACTTC
CDR3aa: CSVGTAVGTQYF

v_gene: TRBV2
d_gene: TRBD2
abundance: -
j_gene: TRBJ2-3
CDR3nt: TGTGCCACATCAACTAGCGGGAGCACAGATACGCAGTATTTT
CDR3aa: CATSTSGSTDTQYF

v_gene: TRBV27
d_gene: -
abundance: -
j_gene: TRBJ2-7
CDR3nt: TGTGCCAGCAGTTTCGCGGGCCCAACCTACGAGCAGTACTTC
CDR3aa: CASSFAGPTYEQYF

v_gene: TRBV28
d_gene: -
abundance: -
j_gene: TRBJ2-7
CDR3nt: TGTGCCAGCAGTTTATTCCCTCCCTACGAGCAGTACTTC
CDR3aa: CASSLFPPYEQYF

v_gene: TRBV28
d_gene: TRBD1
abundance: -
j_gene: TRBJ1-2
CDR3nt: TGTGCCAGCAGTTTTCCGGACAGGGAGGCCTACTATGGCTACACCTTC
CDR3aa: CASSFPDREAYYGYTF

v_gene: TRBV28
d_gene: -
abundance: -
j_gene: TRBJ1-2
CDR3nt: TGTGCCAGCAGTTTACAGGGTTTAGATGGCTACACCTTC
CDR3aa: CASSLQGLDGYTF

v_gene: TRBV6-1
d_gene: TRBD2
abundance: -
j_gene: TRBJ2-3
CDR3nt: TGTGCCAGCAGTGAAGCCCTCGGGGACTATCACACAGATACGCAGTATTTT
CDR3aa: CASSEALGDYHTDTQYF

v_gene: TRBV7-9
d_gene: TRBD1
abundance: -
j_gene: TRBJ2-7
CDR3nt: TGTGCCAGCAGTGACGACAGGGAATCCTACGAGCAGTACTTC
CDR3aa: CASSDDRESYEQYF

v_gene: TRBV5-6
d_gene: -
abundance: once
j_gene: TRBJ2-5
CDR3nt: TGTGCCAGCAGCTATAGCGCGACCTCCCCGGAGACCCAGTACTTC
CDR3aa: CASSYSATSPETQYF

v_gene: TRBV5-1
d_gene: -
abundance: -
j_gene: TRBJ2-5
CDR3nt: TGCGCCAGCAGCTTGCGTCTGAACATAGGAAAGACCCAGTACTTC
CDR3aa: CASSLRLNIGKTQYF

v_gene: TRBV7-2
d_gene: -
abundance: -
j_gene: TRBJ1-1
CDR3nt: TGTGCCAGCAGCCAAAACGGGGTGAACACTGAAGCTTTCTTT
CDR3aa: CASSQNGVNTEAFF

v_gene: TRBV13
d_gene: TRBD2
abundance: -
j_gene: TRBJ2-3
CDR3nt: TGTGCCAGCAGCTTGAGGGTAGCGGGAAACACAGATACGCAGTATTTT
CDR3aa: CASSLRVAGNTDTQYF

v_gene: TRBV28
d_gene: TRBD1
abundance: few
j_gene: TRBJ1-4
CDR3nt: TGTGCCAGCAGTAAACCGACAGGGGCGGTGGAAAAACTGTTTTTT
CDR3aa: CASSKPTGAVEKLFF

v_gene: TRBV7-8
d_gene: TRBD1
abundance: -
j_gene: TRBJ2-2
CDR3nt: TGTGCCAGCAGCCCTCTTGGCGGGACAGGAGGCGGGGAGCTGTTTTTT
CDR3aa: CASSPLGGTGGGELFF

v_gene: TRBV4-1
d_gene: -
abundance: -
j_gene: TRBJ1-2
CDR3nt: TGCGCCAGCAGCCAAGATCACACCGCCTACACCTTC
CDR3aa: CASSQDHTAYTF

v_gene: TRBV27
d_gene: TRBD1
abundance: -
j_gene: TRBJ1-4
CDR3nt: TGTGCCAGCAGTTTGACAGGGGGTGAAAAACTGTTTTTT
CDR3aa: CASSLTGGEKLFF

v_gene: TRBV27
d_gene: -
abundance: -
j_gene: TRBJ2-3
CDR3nt: TGTGCCAGCAGTCCATTAGGGACAGATACGCAGTATTTT
CDR3aa: CASSPLGTDTQYF

v_gene: TRBV4-1
d_gene: -
abundance: -
j_gene: TRBJ2-7
CDR3nt: TGCGCCAGCAGCCAATTTAAGGACGACGCGGCCTCCTACGAGCAGTACTTC
CDR3aa: CASSQFKDDAASYEQYF

v_gene: TRBV13
d_gene: TRBD1
abundance: -
j_gene: TRBJ2-3
CDR3nt: TGTGCCAGCAGCTATAGGACAGGGACGCAGTATTTT
CDR3aa: CASSYRTGTQYF

v_gene: TRBV2
d_gene: TRBD1
abundance: -
j_gene: TRBJ2-7
CDR3nt: TGTGCCAGCAGTGTGGACAGGGGCAGCTCCTACGAGCAGTACTTC
CDR3aa: CASSVDRGSSYEQYF

v_gene: TRBV11-1
d_gene: -
abundance: -
j_gene: TRBJ2-7
CDR3nt: TGTGCCAGCAGCTCGGACTCCTACGAGCAGTACTTC
CDR3aa: CASSSDSYEQYF

v_gene: TRBV5-8
d_gene: TRBD2
abundance: -
j_gene: TRBJ2-1
CDR3nt: TGTGCCAGCTTTGGGCTATTTGCTAGCGGGATACTCTACAATGAGCAGTTCTTC
CDR3aa: CASFGLFASGILYNEQFF

v_gene: TRBV5-1
d_gene: -
abundance: -
j_gene: TRBJ1-2
CDR3nt: TGCGCCAGCAGCTTGGCCGTCGGCACAACCTATGGCTACACCTTC
CDR3aa: CASSLAVGTTYGYTF

v_gene: TRBV5-4
d_gene: TRBD2
abundance: -
j_gene: TRBJ2-5
CDR3nt: TGTGCCAGCAGCGCCGCGGCGGGAGTGGGAGAGACCCAGTACTTC
CDR3aa: CASSAAAGVGETQYF

v_gene: TRBV7-8
d_gene: TRBD2
abundance: -
j_gene: TRBJ2-1
CDR3nt: TGTGCCAGCAGCTTAGCCCCCACCAGATGGACTAGCGCCCCATACAATGAGCAGTTCTTC
CDR3aa: CASSLAPTRWTSAPYNEQFF

v_gene: TRBV28
d_gene: TRBD1
abundance: -
j_gene: TRBJ1-2
CDR3nt: TGTGCCAGCAGTTTATATTTCCGCCCGACATCCGGGGACAGAAACTATGGCTACACCTTC
CDR3aa: CASSLYFRPTSGDRNYGYTF

v_gene: TRBV11-2
d_gene: -
abundance: -
j_gene: TRBJ1-5
CDR3nt: TGTGCCAGCAGCTTAGAGGGGGGAACGGGTCAGCCCCAGCATTTT
CDR3aa: CASSLEGGTGQPQHF